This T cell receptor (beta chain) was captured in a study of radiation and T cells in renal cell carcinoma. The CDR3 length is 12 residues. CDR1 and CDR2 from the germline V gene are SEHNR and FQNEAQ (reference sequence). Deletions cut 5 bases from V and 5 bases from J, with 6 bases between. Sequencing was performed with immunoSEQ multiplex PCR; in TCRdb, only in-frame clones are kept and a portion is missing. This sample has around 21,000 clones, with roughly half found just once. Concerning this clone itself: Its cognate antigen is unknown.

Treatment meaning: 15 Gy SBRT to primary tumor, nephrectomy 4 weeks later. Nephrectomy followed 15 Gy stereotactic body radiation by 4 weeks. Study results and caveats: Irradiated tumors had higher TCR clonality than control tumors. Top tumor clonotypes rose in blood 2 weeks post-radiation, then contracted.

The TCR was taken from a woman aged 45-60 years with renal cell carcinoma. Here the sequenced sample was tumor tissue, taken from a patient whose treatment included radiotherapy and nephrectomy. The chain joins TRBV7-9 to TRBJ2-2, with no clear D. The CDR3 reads CASSHGTGELFF. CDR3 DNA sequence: TGTGCCAGCAGCCACGGTACCGGGGAGCTGTTTTTT.